This TCR beta chain was obtained from a study of cytomegalovirus exposure and HLA in healthy donors listed by TCRdb under 2017. With regard to the full study: According to an earlier analysis of around 600 of the donors, some 170 million T cells yielded some 110 million unique TCR beta sequences and 276 Gb of sequence data. Typing coverage differed by locus: A, B, C, DRB1 and DQB1 were typed in about 620-640 donors, DQA1 in 522, DPA1 in some 570, and DPB1 in 472. Along with the roughly 670-subject first cohort, a separate validation cohort of about 110 different subjects was used. The study aimed to test whether signatures of past pathogen exposure could be identified by cataloging public T cell receptors. Among the roughly 410 genotyped donors, under 90% belonged to the genetic ancestry cluster associated with self-reported Caucasian donors. Because of strong linkage in the cohort, roughly five DR-DQ haplotypes were treated as single units for association and clustering. The study profiled the T cell repertoires of under 700 subjects by immunosequencing and related them to cytomegalovirus serostatus. Rather than using new phenotypic data, the later analysis identified candidate immune exposures from TCR beta sequences and from how often those sequences occurred across donors. Genome-wide SNP genotypes for about 60% of the roughly 700 donors were used in a later genetic analysis, which treated that subset as a discovery cohort. High-throughput TCR immunosequencing, statistical association of individual TCRs with disease status, and machine learning were combined to predict cytomegalovirus infection status. HLA typing covered class I and class II loci at four-digit resolution. In an earlier analysis of a few hundred of the donors, high-throughput TCR beta sequencing was used to judge whether each TCR beta V gene segment behaved as functional or pseudogenic. On average, around 240,000 unique TCR beta nucleotide sequences were sequenced per donor among about 400 genotyped donors of the cohort, with roughly 20% of those sequences being non-productive. An early release covering around 630 HLA-typed donors comprised about 310 gigabases of sequencing data and tens of millions of unique TCR sequences. In a later analysis, previously published TCR beta repertoires from hundreds of donors were re-analyzed and high-resolution HLA genotyping was added so that TCR occurrence patterns could be studied. Alongside the repertoire data, information on donor age, sex, ethnicity and CMV serostatus was compiled. All discovery cohort repertoires had been generated on a single sequencing platform. Broader findings and caveats from the paper: According to the authors, the approach could potentially be generalized to other disease states and immunological phenotypes. A later analysis found that HLA-associated TCR beta chains were more clonally expanded and had lower generation probabilities than equally common non-associated chains. A later genetic analysis associated a missense DCLRE1C variant with V-gene and J-gene trimming of TCR beta chains, and an independent cohort replicated the association. Some IMGT-functional V segments, including TRBV6-2 and TRBV6-3, could not be distinguished by the 87-base-pair reads and were therefore excluded. This cohort had only TCR beta chains sequenced, and the lack of alpha or paired-chain data limited which features could be detected. When HLA alleles, especially DR and DQ, strongly co-occurred, attributing TCR associations to individual alleles was difficult. Broadly in line with IMGT annotations, most TCR beta V segments showed up in productive rearrangements about 90% or about 30% of the time in an earlier analysis of several hundred of the donors. HLA typing was unavailable for some donors at each locus, so association tests used only the typed subset. A later analysis reported that several top co-occurrence clusters appeared linked to parvovirus B19, influenza, CMV and Epstein-Barr virus. Correlated functional status among segregating V segments might be attributable to linkage disequilibrium, but an unknown experimental factor could not be ruled out. A cluster of highly shared sequence variants was judged likely to be a technical artifact of the sequencing pipeline. In vitro tests confirmed that a few of the cytomegalovirus-associated TCR beta chains recognize cytomegalovirus antigens. Immune exposure information for the cohort was limited to CMV serostatus. Roughly uniform sequencing depth across donors was assumed in presence/absence analyses, although this assumption may not hold. The earlier analysis of 450 to 700 of the donors excluded roughly 16 rarely observed V segments, including chromosome 9 orphons, because counts were too low. In a later analysis, the rate of TCR association differed among HLA loci, with DRB1 alleles having the most associated TCRs and HLA-C alleles having the fewest. In the study, some 160 TCR beta chains were listed as associated with cytomegalovirus. Specific HLA alleles were associated with 16,951 TCR beta sequences at a false discovery rate of 0.05 in a later analysis. The classifier was reported to diagnose cytomegalovirus status with high specificity and sensitivity in both the original and validation cohorts. According to a later analysis, most CMV-associated TCR beta chains appeared to be HLA-restricted, and the HLA associations seemed to be driven largely by CMV exposure. Across donors, most TCR sequences were observed very rarely, whereas some public TCRs were present in many individuals. A further reported finding was that TCR beta sequences accurately predicted the HLA-A and HLA-B alleles for most subjects in the first cohort. In a later genetic analysis, fewer N-insertions in productive TCRs were reported among donors in an Asian-associated ancestry cluster than the roughly 710-donor mean.

The cohort comprised some 730 healthy bone marrow donors. At the time of sampling, all cohort members were nominally healthy, though unrecorded immune exposures were likely present. The donor tested CMV seropositive and was one of the 289 seropositive cohort members. Every donor gave a peripheral blood sample, and the peripheral blood mononuclear cells from that sample were used for TCR beta sequencing. Genomic DNA was extracted from the blood cell samples with the Qiagen DNeasy Blood Extraction Kit. Library method: the immunoSEQ multiplex PCR assay. A mixture of 60 forward primers for TCR Vbeta segments and 13 reverse primers for TCR Jbeta segments was used in the multiplex PCR. Amplification of the CDR3 region of rearranged TCR beta genes was performed with a multiplex PCR assay on genomic DNA. Amplified TCR beta libraries were sequenced as 87-base-pair reads on the Illumina HiSeq System. The source study handled its data this way. A later analysis counted approximately 76 million unique TCR beta chains across the 666 repertoires, and around 9.9 million of these chains were shared by at least two donors. A nearest-neighbor algorithm error-corrected the raw reads and collapsed the reads into unique sequences, merging closely related sequences to remove PCR and sequencing errors. CDR3 sequences were aligned to IMGT reference sequences to assign V, D and J gene segments. Each retained sequence needed at least a six-nucleotide match to both a V gene segment and a J gene segment. A rearrangement was called productive if the CDR3 had no stop codons and remained in frame with V and J, and every other rearrangement was called non-productive. CDR3 was defined according to IMGT convention as the region running from the second conserved V-encoded cysteine to the conserved J-encoded phenylalanine. In an earlier analysis of just under 600 of the donors, sequences lacking an unambiguous match to a single V gene segment were excluded. In an earlier analysis of approximately 590 of the donors, V segments were called functional above 56.7% productive rearrangements and were called segregating when the between-donor standard deviation exceeded 5%. A statistical classification framework was built for diagnosing cytomegalovirus status from the catalog of TCR beta chain sequences. In a later analysis, V and J genes were assigned by comparing TCR nucleotide sequences against IMGT/GENE-DB human TR gene sequences. A later analysis assigned CDR3 sequences and most-parsimonious VDJ recombination scenarios with the TCRdist pipeline. A later analysis defined each TCR beta chain by its CDR3 amino acid sequence plus V-gene family, and excluded reads lacking a unique V-gene family. As a way to deal with suspected cross-contamination and a sequencing artifact, a later analysis dropped over 550 nucleotide sequences that were highly shared and had low generation probability. In a later analysis, a clonal expansion index was calculated for each public chain from normalized within-repertoire ranks of inferred template counts. A later analysis computed generation probabilities with a VDJ recombination model fitted to out-of-frame rearrangements, and checked the results against IGoR. In a later analysis, hypergeometric tests were used to score TCR-TCR, TCR-HLA and TCR-CMV co-occurrence, with a repertoire-size bias correction applied to TCR pairs. False discovery rates were estimated in a later analysis by permuting HLA or CMV assignments 20 times. In a later analysis, co-occurring TCRs were grouped using DBSCAN, and TCRdist sequence similarity was added for clustering within HLA-allele-positive subsets. Repertoires with fewer than 30,000 or more than 120,000 public chains were left out of co-occurrence clustering, as were about 5 repertoires with anomalous nucleotide sharing. The table was pulled from immuneACCESS by TCRdb, which kept in-frame rearrangements only. Such tables lose some clones; where checked, under half of the loss comes from unresolved V genes, and the rest has no known cause. V and J calls and clone size are given by that table; D and trimming were obtained from the DNA. In all, the sample holds some 140,000 clones, and roughly three quarters of those were seen once. The ten largest clones add up to less than 8.5% of the sample.

Turning to this clone: The antigen it binds to is not known. No quality values exist for individual bases; no much larger clone is one base distant.

Here V drops 4 bases and J drops 7 bases, and the junction holds 10 bases not matched to any gene. According to the germline V gene, CDR1 reads LGHNA and CDR2 reads YSLEER. Including the terminal cysteine and phenylalanine, the CDR3 comprises 15 residues. The retained sequence is limited to the CDR3, 45 bases, with the frame set at the first base. Sequenced sample: PBMCs. The V and J genes are TRBV4-3 and TRBJ2-7, with 10 middle bases fitting TRBD1. The sequence derives from a man aged 25-45 years in good health and CMV-seropositive. The CDR3 has the sequence CASSPRGTGVFEQYF. DNA sequence: TGCGCCAGCAGCCCACGCGGGACAGGGGTTTTTGAGCAGTACTTC.